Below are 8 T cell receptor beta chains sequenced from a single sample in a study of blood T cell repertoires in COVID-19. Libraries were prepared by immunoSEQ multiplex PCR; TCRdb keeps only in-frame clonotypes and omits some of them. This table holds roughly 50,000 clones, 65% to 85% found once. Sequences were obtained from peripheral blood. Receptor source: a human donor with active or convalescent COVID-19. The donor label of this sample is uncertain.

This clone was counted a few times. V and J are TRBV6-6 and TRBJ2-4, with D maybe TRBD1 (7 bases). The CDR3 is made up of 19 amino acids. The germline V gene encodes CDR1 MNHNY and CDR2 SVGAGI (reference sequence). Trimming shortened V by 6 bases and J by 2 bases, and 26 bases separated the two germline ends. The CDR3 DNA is TGTGCCAGCAGCTTCACCCCCCCGACAGGGAGGCGGACCAAAAACATTCAGTACTTC. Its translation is CASSFTPPTGRRTKNIQYF.

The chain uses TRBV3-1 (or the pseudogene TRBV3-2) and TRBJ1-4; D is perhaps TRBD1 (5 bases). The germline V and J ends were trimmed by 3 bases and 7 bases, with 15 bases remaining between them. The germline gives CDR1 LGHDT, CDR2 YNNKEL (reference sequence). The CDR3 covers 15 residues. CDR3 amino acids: CASSQATGSAEKLFF. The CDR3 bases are TGTGCCAGCAGCCAGGCCACAGGTTCGGCTGAAAAACTGTTTTTT.

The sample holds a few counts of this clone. CDR3 amino acids: CASSITPSGGANVLTF. DNA for the CDR3: TGTGCCAGCAGTATAACGCCCTCGGGTGGGGCCAACGTCCTGACTTTC. This chain links TRBV28 with TRBJ2-6; D unclear. CDR3 size: 16 residues. Germline lookup yields CDR1 MDHEN and CDR2 SYDVKM. V was clipped by 5 bases and J by 3 bases, with 14 bases between them.

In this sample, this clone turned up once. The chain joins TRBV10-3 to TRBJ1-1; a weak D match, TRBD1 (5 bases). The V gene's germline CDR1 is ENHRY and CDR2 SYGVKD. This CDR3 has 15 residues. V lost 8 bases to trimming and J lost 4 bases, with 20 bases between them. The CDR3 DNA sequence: TGTGCCATCCTCGGGCAGGGAAGGTTCGGCACTGAAGCTTTCTTT. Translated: CAILGQGRFGTEAFF.

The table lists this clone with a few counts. CDR3 amino acids: CASSFFSSGRADEQFF. CDR3 sequence (DNA): TGTGCCAGCAGCTTCTTTTCTAGCGGGAGGGCCGATGAGCAGTTCTTC. V is TRBV7-2 and J is TRBJ2-1, with 12 bases lining up with TRBD2. Germline CDR1 is SGHTA and CDR2 is FQGNSA. V was clipped by 3 bases and J by 8 bases; unmatched bases: 8. The CDR3 length is 16 residues.

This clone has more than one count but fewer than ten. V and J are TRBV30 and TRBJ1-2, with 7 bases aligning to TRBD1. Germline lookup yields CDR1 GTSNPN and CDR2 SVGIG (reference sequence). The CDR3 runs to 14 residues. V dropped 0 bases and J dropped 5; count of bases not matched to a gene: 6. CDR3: CAWSVGGTVYGYTF. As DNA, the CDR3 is TGTGCCTGGAGTGTAGGTGGGACAGTATATGGCTACACCTTC. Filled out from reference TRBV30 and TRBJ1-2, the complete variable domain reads SQTIHQWPATLVQPVGSPLSLECTVEGTSNPNLYWYRQAAGRGLQLLFYSVGIGQISSEVPQNLSASRPQDRQFILSSKKLLLSDSGFYLCAWSVGGTVYGYTFGSGTRLTVV.

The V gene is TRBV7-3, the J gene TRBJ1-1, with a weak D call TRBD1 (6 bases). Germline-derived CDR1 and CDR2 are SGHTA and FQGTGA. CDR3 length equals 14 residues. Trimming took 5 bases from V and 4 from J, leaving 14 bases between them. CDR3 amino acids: CASSLTGLGTEAFF. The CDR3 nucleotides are TGTGCCAGCAGCCTTACAGGGTTAGGCACTGAAGCTTTCTTT.

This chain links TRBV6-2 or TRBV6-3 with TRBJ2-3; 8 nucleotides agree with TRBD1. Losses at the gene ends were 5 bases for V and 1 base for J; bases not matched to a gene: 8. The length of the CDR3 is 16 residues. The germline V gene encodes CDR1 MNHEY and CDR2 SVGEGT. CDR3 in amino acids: CASSTTRGRGTDTQYF. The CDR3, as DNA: TGTGCCAGCAGTACGACCAGGGGGCGCGGCACAGATACGCAGTATTTT.